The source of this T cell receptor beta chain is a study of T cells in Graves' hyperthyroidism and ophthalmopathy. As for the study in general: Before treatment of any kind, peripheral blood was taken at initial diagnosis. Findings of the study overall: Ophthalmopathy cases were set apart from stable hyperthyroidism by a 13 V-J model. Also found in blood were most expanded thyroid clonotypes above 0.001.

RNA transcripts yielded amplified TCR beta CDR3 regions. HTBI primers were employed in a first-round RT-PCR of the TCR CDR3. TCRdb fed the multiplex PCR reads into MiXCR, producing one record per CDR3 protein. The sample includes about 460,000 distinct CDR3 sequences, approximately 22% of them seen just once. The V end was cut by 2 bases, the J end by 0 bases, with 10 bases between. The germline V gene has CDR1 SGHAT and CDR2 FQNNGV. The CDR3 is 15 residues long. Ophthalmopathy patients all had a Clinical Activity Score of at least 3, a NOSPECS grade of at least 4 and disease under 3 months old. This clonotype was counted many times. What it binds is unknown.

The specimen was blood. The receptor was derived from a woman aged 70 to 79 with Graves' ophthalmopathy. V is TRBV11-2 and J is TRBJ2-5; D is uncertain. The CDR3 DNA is TGTGCCAGCAGCTTAAAGACCTGGTACCAAGAGACCCAGTACTTC. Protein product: CASSLKTWYQETQYF.